Following are 31 T cell receptor beta chains from one sample sequenced in a study of naive and memory T cell subsets. Whole blood, 2 to 2.5 ml, came from adult healthy volunteers. Blood and skin TCR RNA was reverse transcribed with alpha and beta constant primers. TCRdb analysed the 5' RACE reads with MiXCR anew, one entry per CDR3 protein. The data hold about 22,000 distinct CDR3 sequences, with around 3.9% observed a single time. These receptors originate from a male donor in good health.

This clonotype qualifies as medium-sized (0.01 to 0.1%). The V and J genes are TRBV5-1 and TRBJ2-1; 10 nucleotides line up with TRBD2. In germline, CDR1 is SGHRS, CDR2 YFSETQ. Trimming cost V 2 bases and J 5 bases; bases outside gene matches: 4. This CDR3 is built from 15 residues. DNA of the CDR3: TGCGCCAGCAGCTTTTCTAGCGGGAGCGACAATGAGCAGTTCTTC. Translated: CASSFSSGSDNEQFF.

This clonotype was observed many times. The chain employs TRBV14 and TRBJ1-1; no reliable D call. From germline, CDR1 is SGHDN and CDR2 FVKESK. Trimming shortened V by 4 bases and J by 5 bases, and 14 bases separated the two germline ends. The CDR3 spans 14 residues. The CDR3 reads CASSRVLGTTEAFF. CDR3 DNA: TGTGCCAGCAGCCGGGTTCTGGGTACTACTGAAGCTTTCTTT.

This clonotype was seen many times. The chain combines TRBV6-6 with TRBJ2-7; 9 nucleotides match TRBD2. CDR1 MNHNY and CDR2 SVGAGI come from the germline V gene (reference sequence). CDR3 length: 14 amino acids. V shed 8 bases and J 5 bases; nucleotides not matched to a gene: 10. This chain's CDR3 is CASRGGGRANEQYF. CDR3 DNA sequence: TGTGCCAGCCGAGGGGGCGGGAGGGCCAACGAGCAGTACTTC.

This clonotype was seen many times. The V call is TRBV7-9, the J call TRBJ2-7; a possible D gene is TRBD1 (6 bases). The germline V and J ends were trimmed by 2 bases and 4 bases, with 6 bases remaining between them. The CDR3 has 12 residues. The germline V gene has CDR1 SEHNR and CDR2 FQNEAQ (reference sequence). The DNA for the CDR3 is TGTGCCAGCAGCTTAAGGGGGTACGAGCAGTACTTC. This sequence encodes CASSLRGYEQYF.

In this sample, this clonotype turned up many times. V and J are TRBV6-4 and TRBJ2-1; D is unresolved. With 2 bases removed from V and 3 bases from J, the gap between germline ends came to 5 bases. This CDR3 contains 13 residues. CDR1 and CDR2 from the germline V gene are MRHNA and SNTAGT. This CDR3 reads CASSDGDYNEQFF. As DNA, the CDR3 is TGTGCCAGCAGTGACGGGGACTACAATGAGCAGTTCTTC.

This clonotype was picked up many times. This chain joins TRBV27 and TRBJ1-1; TRBD1 aligns across 7 bases. CDR1 and CDR2 (germline): MNHEY, SMNVEV (reference sequence). The CDR3 is 14 amino acids. V trimming: 6 bases; J trimming: 10 bases; junction bases outside the gene matches: 14. The CDR3 bases are TGTGCCAGCAGCCCTATCGACAGGGATTTGGGAGCTTTCTTT. Translation: CASSPIDRDLGAFF.

Ten or more counts support this clonotype. This chain links TRBV7-2 with TRBJ2-2; D remains unclear. This CDR3 has 15 residues. V was cut by 5 bases and J by 5 bases, with 15 bases left in between. Germline CDR1 is SGHTA and CDR2 is FQGNSA. CDR3 sequence reads: CASSPRRSPTGELFF. CDR3 coding DNA: TGTGCCAGCAGCCCACGGCGGTCACCGACCGGGGAGCTGTTTTTT.

This clonotype has ten or more counts. CDR3 protein: CASSYDYEQYF. CDR3 nucleotides: TGCGCCAGCAGCTATGACTACGAGCAGTACTTC. This chain joins TRBV5-1 and TRBJ2-7, with no clear D. Germline values: CDR1 SGHRS, CDR2 YFSETQ. V dropped 3 bases and J dropped 3 bases, with 4 bases sitting between them. This CDR3 has 11 residues. Supplemented by reference TRBV5-1 and TRBJ2-7, the full variable domain reads KAGVTQTPRYLIKTRGQQVTLSCSPISGHRSVSWYQQTPGQGLQFLFEYFSETQRNKGNFPGRFSGRQFSNSRSEMNVSTLELGDSALYLCASSYDYEQYFGPGTRLTVT.

Ten or more counts support this clonotype. The chain has TRBV4-1 and TRBJ2-3; D gene ambiguous. The ends were cut back, 2 bases at V and 0 bases at J, with 9 bases in the middle. This CDR3 has 15 amino acids. CDR1 is MGHRA, CDR2 YSYEKL, per germline. The chain's CDR3 is CASSQIHRSTDTQYF. As DNA, the CDR3 is TGCGCCAGCAGCCAAATTCACCGTAGCACAGATACGCAGTATTTT.

In this sample, this clonotype turned up many times. The V gene is TRBV4-1, the J gene TRBJ1-4; no clear D. The CDR3 extends over 17 amino acids. Per germline, CDR1 MGHRA and CDR2 YSYEKL. Deletions cut 1 base from V and 1 base from J, with 13 bases between. The CDR3, as DNA: TGCGCCAGCAGCCAAGTTGCGGGATCAGTAACTAATGAAAAACTGTTTTTT. This gives the protein CASSQVAGSVTNEKLFF.

This clonotype was seen repeatedly, ten times or more. V is TRBV30 and J is TRBJ1-1; D not resolved. V lost 2 bases and J 10 bases, leaving 14 bases between the germline ends. This CDR3 has 12 amino acids. Germline V gives CDR1 GTSNPN, CDR2 SVGIG (reference sequence). CDR3 nucleotide sequence: TGTGCCTGGAGTCAGGTTGGGCATGGAGCTTTCTTT. Encoded protein: CAWSQVGHGAFF.

This clonotype was observed many times. The rearrangement uses TRBV7-2 and TRBJ2-1, with 12 nucleotides matching TRBD2. Losses at the gene ends were 5 bases for V and 4 bases for J; bases not matched to a gene: 6. Germline CDR1 SGHTA, CDR2 FQGNSA. CDR3 length equals 16 residues. CDR3 DNA: TGTGCCAGCAGCCCCCGGACTAGCGGGGTATACAATGAGCAGTTCTTC. Protein product: CASSPRTSGVYNEQFF. Supplemented by reference TRBV7-2 and TRBJ2-1, the full variable domain reads GAGVSQSPSNKVTEKGKDVELRCDPISGHTALYWYRQSLGQGLEFLIYFQGNSAPDKSGLPSDRFSAERTGGSVSTLTIQRTQQEDSAVYLCASSPRTSGVYNEQFFGPGTRLTVL.

Many counts were recorded for this clonotype. This chain uses TRBV12-3 or TRBV12-4 with TRBJ1-5, with TRBD1 matching over 8 bases. Trimming took 3 bases from V and 5 from J; bases not matched to a gene: 6. This CDR3 contains 15 residues. CDR3 region: CASSFVSGGDQPQHF. For the CDR3, the DNA is TGTGCCAGCAGTTTTGTCTCAGGGGGCGATCAGCCCCAGCATTTT.

The sample holds many counts of this clonotype. This chain links TRBV6-5 with TRBJ2-1; TRBD2 agrees at 9 bases. CDR1 is MNHEY, CDR2 SVGAGI, per germline. The J segment lost 6 bases and the V segment lost 6 bases, leaving 9 bases of the junction unmatched. The CDR3 is 15 amino acids. The CDR3 nucleotides read TGTGCCAGCAGCGGCAGCGGGGGGTCACCCAATGAGCAGTTCTTC. Amino acids: CASSGSGGSPNEQFF.

This clonotype was seen at least ten times. V and J are TRBV7-2 and TRBJ2-7, with D perhaps TRBD2 (6 bases). CDR1 SGHTA and CDR2 FQGNSA come from the germline V gene. This CDR3 has 14 residues. V lost 5 bases and J lost 2, with 13 bases in between. Here the CDR3 DNA reads TGTGCCAGCAGCCCCTTTTGGGGGGCCTACGAGCAGTACTTC. Protein product: CASSPFWGAYEQYF.

This clonotype was seen at least ten times. The CDR3 region is CASSYDGMGSQPQHF. CDR3 nucleotide sequence: TGTGCCAGCAGCTACGACGGGATGGGGTCCCAGCCCCAGCATTTT. V and J are TRBV2 and TRBJ1-5; D not certain. With 6 bases removed from V and 7 bases from J, the gap between germline ends came to 19 bases. The CDR3 loop spans 15 amino acids. Germline V lookup: CDR1 SNHLY, CDR2 FYNNEI.

In this sample, this clonotype turned up many times. The chain carries TRBV4-3 and TRBJ1-1; unclear D gene. The CDR3 has 14 residues. Germline-derived CDR1 and CDR2 are LGHNA and YSLEER. Trimming left V 0 bases short and J 5 bases short, with 10 bases between. The CDR3 protein is CASSQDTVGTEAFF. As DNA, the CDR3 is TGCGCCAGCAGCCAAGACACCGTAGGGACTGAAGCTTTCTTT.

This clonotype was found many times. The V and J genes are TRBV6-2 or TRBV6-3 and TRBJ2-2, with 16 nucleotides matching TRBD2. V dropped 4 bases and J dropped 4; count of bases not matched to a gene: 9. The CDR3 contains 19 residues. Germline loops: CDR1 MNHEY, CDR2 SVGEGT. The CDR3 coding sequence is TGTGCCAGCAGTTTTCCGGGACTAGCGGGAGGGCCCCGCACCGGGGAGCTGTTTTTT. It yields the protein CASSFPGLAGGPRTGELFF.

There are many counts of this clonotype. The rearrangement uses TRBV4-3 and TRBJ2-4, with D possibly matching TRBD2 (6 bases). Trimming left V 0 bases short and J 0 bases short, with 18 bases between. The CDR3 is 19 residues long. Germline assignment: CDR1 LGHNA and CDR2 YSLEER. The CDR3 nucleotides read TGCGCCAGCAGCCAAGAAGAGGACTGGCAGGGACTAGCCAAAAACATTCAGTACTTC. Translation: CASSQEEDWQGLAKNIQYF.

This clonotype was counted ten times or more. The J gene is TRBJ1-5, the V gene TRBV19; D not certain. V lost 4 bases to trimming and J lost 6 bases, with 16 bases between them. This CDR3 has 15 amino acids. Germline CDR1 is LNHDA and CDR2 is SQIVND (reference sequence). The CDR3 nucleotides are TGTGCCAGTAGTACCCCCGGGAGGGCGCTTCAGCCCCAGCATTTT. Its translation: CASSTPGRALQPQHF.

This clonotype was seen ten or more times. The gene calls are TRBV6-5 and TRBJ1-4; the D is unclear. The CDR3 is made up of 15 amino acids. V dropped 8 bases and J dropped 1 base, with 14 bases sitting between them. Per the germline V gene, CDR1 is MNHEY and CDR2 is SVGAGI. This CDR3 is CASGEIAGTNEKLFF. CDR3 nucleotides: TGTGCCAGCGGAGAGATCGCCGGAACTAATGAAAAACTGTTTTTT.

The sample holds many counts of this clonotype. V and J are TRBV27 and TRBJ2-7; 9 bases fit TRBD1. Germline values: CDR1 MNHEY, CDR2 SMNVEV (reference sequence). The junction had 12 bases not matched to a gene; V was cut back by 6 bases and J by 3 bases. This CDR3 spans 16 amino acids. For the CDR3, the DNA is TGTGCCAGCAGCCGGATACCCGGGACAGGGAACTACGAGCAGTACTTC. Residues: CASSRIPGTGNYEQYF.

This clonotype was found many times. This chain uses TRBV10-2 with TRBJ1-3; the D is unclear. CDR1 and CDR2 (germline): WSHSY, SAAADI. The CDR3 covers 14 residues. Trimming shortened V by 5 bases and J by 0 bases, and 8 bases separated the two germline ends. The CDR3 DNA sequence: TGCGCCAGCAGTATCTACAGCTCTGGAAACACCATATATTTT. Translation: CASSIYSSGNTIYF.

There are many counts of this clonotype. The V gene is TRBV20-1, the J gene TRBJ1-6; tentative D call: TRBD1 (6 bases). Germline assignment: CDR1 DFQATT and CDR2 SNEGSKA (reference sequence). This CDR3 has 14 amino acids. Trimming shortened V by 6 bases and J by 4 bases, and 13 bases separated the two germline ends. CDR3 sequence reads: CSALWTEYNSPLHF. DNA for the CDR3: TGCAGTGCACTATGGACAGAATATAATTCACCCCTCCACTTT.

In this sample, this clonotype turned up many times. The chain carries TRBV15 and TRBJ1-5; a weak D match, TRBD1 (5 bases). V was cut by 2 bases and J by 2 bases, with 10 bases left in between. This CDR3 is 15 amino acids long. Per germline, CDR1 LNHNV and CDR2 YYDKDF (reference sequence). In DNA, the CDR3 is TGTGCCACCAGCAGAATTGGAGGGGGCAATCAGCCCCAGCATTTT. Translation gives CATSRIGGGNQPQHF.

This clonotype was seen at least ten times. V and J are TRBV11-2 and TRBJ1-1; D uncertain. CDR1 is SGHAT and CDR2 is FQNNGV in the germline V gene. Trimming left V 6 bases short and J 1 base short, with 9 bases between. This CDR3 has 13 residues. The CDR3 nucleotides are TGTGCCAGCAGTCAACAAACGAACACTGAAGCTTTCTTT. The encoded protein is CASSQQTNTEAFF.

This clonotype has ten or more counts. The chain carries TRBV2 and TRBJ2-3; D unresolved. V was trimmed by 5 bases and J by 0 bases, leaving 21 bases between them. The CDR3 has 18 residues. Germline V CDR1 and CDR2: SNHLY, FYNNEI. In DNA, the CDR3 is TGTGCCAGCAGTCAAACGGCGGCTAGACCCACTAGCACAGATACGCAGTATTTT. Its translation is CASSQTAARPTSTDTQYF.

In this sample, this clonotype turned up many times. V gene TRBV18 combines with J gene TRBJ1-1; D unresolved. Germline V lookup: CDR1 KGHSH, CDR2 LQKENI. This CDR3 has 14 residues. V was cut by 3 bases and J by 0 bases, with 8 bases left in between. The CDR3 reads CASSPGFMNTEAFF. In DNA form, the CDR3 reads TGTGCCAGCTCACCCGGATTCATGAACACTGAAGCTTTCTTT.

This clonotype was detected ten times or more. The gene calls are TRBV28 and TRBJ1-3; maybe TRBD1 (6 bases). V was shortened by 5 bases and J by 0 bases, with 11 bases between the two germline ends. The CDR3 contains 15 residues. Germline CDR1 reads MDHEN; CDR2 reads SYDVKM. CDR3 residues: CASSLGDTSGNTIYF. CDR3 DNA: TGTGCCAGCAGTCTGGGGGACACCTCTGGAAACACCATATATTTT.

This clonotype was counted many times. The chain recombines TRBV11-2 with TRBJ1-1; D uncertain. V was pared by 5 bases and J by 1 base, with 14 bases between. The germline V gene encodes CDR1 SGHAT and CDR2 FQNNGV. The CDR3 consists of 15 residues. This CDR3 is CASSQQRLQNTEAFF. The CDR3 nucleotides read TGTGCCAGCAGCCAACAGCGACTACAGAACACTGAAGCTTTCTTT.

Many counts were recorded for this clonotype. This sequence joins TRBV6-5 and TRBJ1-4, with a tentative D call TRBD1 (6 bases). Between the trimmed V and J ends, which lost 6 bases and 3 bases, there was a span of 29 bases. This CDR3 has 20 residues. The germline V gene encodes CDR1 MNHEY and CDR2 SVGAGI. The CDR3, as DNA: TGTGCCAGCAGCCTCAGGAACAGGGTTTCTGCACCGGTGGCTAATGAAAAACTGTTTTTT. It translates to CASSLRNRVSAPVANEKLFF.